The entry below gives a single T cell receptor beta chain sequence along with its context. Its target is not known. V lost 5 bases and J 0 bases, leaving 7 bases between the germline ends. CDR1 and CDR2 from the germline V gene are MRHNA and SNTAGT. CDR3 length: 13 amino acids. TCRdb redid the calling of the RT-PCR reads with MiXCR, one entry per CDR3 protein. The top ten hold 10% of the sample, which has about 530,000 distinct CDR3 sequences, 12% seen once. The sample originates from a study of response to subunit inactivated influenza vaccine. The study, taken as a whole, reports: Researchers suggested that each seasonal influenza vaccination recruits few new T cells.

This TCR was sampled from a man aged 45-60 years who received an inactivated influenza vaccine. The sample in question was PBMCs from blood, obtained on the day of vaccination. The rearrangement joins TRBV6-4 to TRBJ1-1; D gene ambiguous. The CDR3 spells CASSYQMNTEAFF. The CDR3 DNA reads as TGTGCCAGCAGTTATCAGATGAACACTGAAGCTTTCTTT.